Listed below are T cell receptor beta chains from one sample, sequenced in a study of cytotoxic CD8 clonotypes in ibrutinib-treated CLL. Profiled with immunoSEQ multiplex PCR; TCRdb holds only in-frame clones, not every one. The sample carries about 140,000 clones, about 84% recorded once. This specimen was PBMCs, taken after 36 months of ibrutinib treatment. Source of these receptors: a human donor with chronic lymphocytic leukemia. CDR3s include the opening cysteine and the closing phenylalanine or tryptophan. Each record gives: J gene, clone size, V gene, D gene, CDR3 DNA, CDR3 protein. A D gene is named only where the DNA matches it firmly. Clone sizes are given selectively: once, few, many, or a class where the clone is expanded.

TRBJ2-2 | - | TRBV5-4 | - | TGTGCCAGCAGCTCGCGTGTCACCGGGGAGCTGTTTTTT | CASSSRVTGELFF
TRBJ1-1 | once | TRBV15 | - | TGTGCCACCGGAATAGGAGAGGGAGAAGCTTTCTTT | CATGIGEGEAFF
TRBJ2-3 | - | TRBV2 | TRBD1 | TGTGCCAGCCCGGGACAGGGGACAGATACGCAGTATTTT | CASPGQGTDTQYF
TRBJ2-5 | - | TRBV5-1 | - | TGCGCCAGCAGCTCTCAAGAGACCCAGTACTTC | CASSSQETQYF
TRBJ1-1 | - | TRBV30 | - | TGTGCCTTGAGTCCAGGCCAGTTGAACACTGAAGCTTTCTTT | CALSPGQLNTEAFF
TRBJ2-1 | - | TRBV7-9 | - | TGTGCCAGCAGTCCACCCGGGACAAAAAACAATGAGCAGTTCTTC | CASSPPGTKNNEQFF
TRBJ2-7 | - | TRBV5-4 | - | TGTGCCAGCAGCCCGGACGGGACCCAGGCCTACGAGCAGTACTTC | CASSPDGTQAYEQYF
TRBJ2-1 | - | TRBV27 | - | TGTGCCAGCAGTCGGCAGATCTCCTACAATGAGCAGTTCTTC | CASSRQISYNEQFF
TRBJ2-2 | - | TRBV5-8 | - | TGTGCCAGCACCACTTCTTGGGATTTTGGCACCGGGGAGCTGTTTTTT | CASTTSWDFGTGELFF
TRBJ2-7 | - | TRBV25-1 | TRBD1 | TGTGCCAGCAGAACCTGGACAGGGGAAAACTACGAGCAGTACTTC | CASRTWTGENYEQYF
TRBJ1-4 | - | TRBV30 | - | TGTGCCTGGAGAGGGCGTGTTAATGAAAAACTGTTTTTT | CAWRGRVNEKLFF
TRBJ2-2 | once | TRBV6-1 | - | TGTGCCAGCAGTGAACAGTGGGTGAACACCGGGGAGCTGTTTTTT | CASSEQWVNTGELFF
TRBJ2-1 | - | TRBV19 | TRBD2 | TGTGCCAGTACCCTCAGGCTCCGACACGGCGGGAGGGCCTGGGACAATGAGCAGTTCTTC | CASTLRLRHGGRAWDNEQFF
TRBJ2-3 | - | TRBV21-1 | - | TGTGCCAGTAGCGGGAGGGAAGCAGATACGCAGTATTTT | CASSGREADTQYF
TRBJ1-6 | - | TRBV5-1 | TRBD1 | TGCGCCAGCAGCCGAACAGGGGGCGGGCCACCCCTCCACTTT | CASSRTGGGPPLHF